The 10 T cell receptor beta chains reported below all come from one sample, sequenced in a study of T-cell memory formation after mild COVID-19. TCRdb passed the 5' RACE reads through MiXCR, listing each CDR3 protein once. The data hold fewer than 200,000 distinct CDR3 sequences, with about a fifth observed a single time. Source material: PBMCs or a T cell subset sorted from them (not recorded which). The receptor source for this set is an adult woman who had mild COVID-19 (a few samples of this study predate the infection). Cell type and time point are not known.

CDR3 sequence (DNA): TGTGCCAGCAGAACCAGGGGCGGTGGGTATGGCTACACCTTC. Its translation: CASRTRGGGYGYTF. The V call is TRBV5-4, the J call TRBJ1-2; TRBD1 might be the D (6 bases). The CDR3 sequence is 14 residues long. Germline values: CDR1 SGHNT, CDR2 YYREEE (reference sequence). The V end was cut by 5 bases, the J end by 5 bases, with 16 bases between.

This chain joins TRBV29-1 and TRBJ1-1; TRBD1 aligns across 11 bases. J was trimmed by 6 bases and V by 4 bases; bases with no gene match: 4. The CDR3 totals 13 residues. Germline-derived CDR1 and CDR2 are SQVTM and ANQGSEA. CDR3 sequence (DNA): TGCAGCGTTGTGGGACAGGGGGGTGCTGAAGCTTTCTTT. Translating gives CSVVGQGGAEAFF.

The gene calls are TRBV27 and TRBJ2-5; 8 bases are a match to TRBD2. There are 15 residues in the CDR3. CDR1 is MNHEY and CDR2 is SMNVEV in the germline V gene (reference sequence). The V and J ends lost 4 bases and 4 bases, in that order; junction bases with no gene match: 8. The CDR3 DNA reads as TGTGCCAGCAGTTCGCATAGCGGGGTAGGAGAGACCCAGTACTTC. Residues: CASSSHSGVGETQYF.

The chain couples TRBV11-2 to TRBJ2-1; the D gene could be TRBD1 or TRBD2 (5 bases each). Germline V gene sequence: CDR1 SGHAT, CDR2 FQNNGV. V was trimmed by 5 bases and J by 7 bases, leaving 18 bases between them. The CDR3 runs 15 residues. CDR3 sequence reads: CASSGPGRSPNEQFF. DNA of the CDR3: TGTGCCAGCAGCGGTCCGGGACGGTCGCCGAATGAGCAGTTCTTC.

V usage is TRBV5-1 and J usage is TRBJ2-3; D is perhaps TRBD1 (7 bases). CDR3 length: 15 residues. Looked up from germline, CDR1 is SGHRS and CDR2 is YFSETQ. The ends were cut back, 4 bases at V and 2 bases at J, with 14 bases in the middle. In nucleotides, the CDR3 is TGCGCCAGCAGCGGGGGGACAGCTCCCACAGATACGCAGTATTTT. Amino acids: CASSGGTAPTDTQYF.

This chain connects TRBV24-1 to TRBJ2-7; D is undetermined. V lost 3 bases and J 3 bases, leaving 11 bases between the germline ends. The length of the CDR3 is 14 residues. Germline values: CDR1 KGHDR, CDR2 SFDVKD. The CDR3 DNA reads TGTGCCACCAGTGATGCCGACACAAACTACGAGCAGTACTTC. Translating it yields CATSDADTNYEQYF.

This clonotype turned up a few times. V usage is TRBV20-1 and J usage is TRBJ1-2; D remains ambiguous. With 3 bases removed from V and 4 bases from J, the gap between germline ends came to 18 bases. Germline V CDR1 and CDR2: DFQATT, SNEGSKA (reference sequence). This CDR3 region has 15 residues. The CDR3 is CSARDNSAGFYGYTF. The CDR3 bases are TGCAGTGCTAGGGATAACAGTGCAGGATTCTATGGCTACACCTTC.

The rearrangement links TRBV7-6 to TRBJ1-5; possibly TRBD1 for D (6 bases). This CDR3 contains 18 residues. V was trimmed by 5 bases and J by 0 bases, leaving 20 bases between them. Germline V gene lookup returns CDR1 SGHVS and CDR2 FNYEAQ. CDR3 in DNA: TGTGCCAGCAGCCCGGTTACGGACAGAGTTTATAGCAATCAGCCCCAGCATTTT. Its translation is CASSPVTDRVYSNQPQHF.

This chain joins TRBV24-1 and TRBJ1-5; D call uncertain. The V gene lost 1 base and the J gene lost 3 bases, with 0 bases spanning the gap. This CDR3 contains 12 residues. Germline-derived CDR1 and CDR2 are KGHDR and SFDVKD. The CDR3 DNA is TGTGCCACCAGTGATTTCAATCAGCCCCAGCATTTT. Its translation: CATSDFNQPQHF.

This clonotype has a handful of counts. The chain carries TRBV11-2 and TRBJ2-5; no firm D call. The germline V gene has CDR1 SGHAT and CDR2 FQNNGV. There are 13 residues in the CDR3. Trimming shortened V by 4 bases and J by 0 bases, and 6 bases separated the two germline ends. The CDR3 sequence is CASSYLYQETQYF. The CDR3 DNA sequence: TGTGCCAGCAGCTACCTATACCAAGAGACCCAGTACTTC. The entire variable domain, with the rest obtained from reference TRBV11-2 and TRBJ2-5, is as follows: EAGVAQSPRYKIIEKRQSVAFWCNPISGHATLYWYQQILGQGPKLLIQFQNNGVVDDSQLPKDRFSAERLKGVDSTLKIQPAKLEDSAVYLCASSYLYQETQYFGPGTRLLVL.